This T cell receptor beta chain appears in the sequencing data of a study of T cell responses to AZD1222 COVID-19 vaccine (dated by TCRdb to the early 2020s). The study in broad terms: A total of more than 230 trial participants underwent TCR sequencing, of whom about 210 received two doses of AZD1222 and approximately 25 received two doses of the MenACWY control vaccine. Trial participants were enrolled by age into subgroups of 18-55, 56-69 and 70-plus years, and around 140, 26 and 57 TCR-sequenced participants, respectively, were included in these subgroups. Summary of the overall study and its limitations: Conclusions about previously exposed vaccinees are limited, since just six AZD1222 recipients were seropositive for SARS-CoV-2 at baseline. The 56-69-year group was small, and its depth increase did not reach significance, likely because of low power. Reportedly, almost half of the unique spike-specific TCRs recognized epitopes lying outside the regions that are mutated in the B.1.351 and B.1.1.7 variants. Vaccine-associated CD4 TCRs spanned the whole spike protein, with dominant responses in regions 160-218 and 743-854. Participants were mostly white British, with more females than males. The authors suggested clonal diversity may have been underestimated. Because no day 14 peak-response samples were available, the repertoires could be characterized only after the peak T cell response. After two AZD1222 doses, spike-specific TCR breadth and depth were significantly higher than at day 0 and than in MenACWY recipients.

Comment on this clone: No antigen is known for it. No qualities accompany the bases; no much larger clone lies one base away.

The CDR3 regions of human TCRbeta chains were analyzed by immunosequencing. Regarding the original processing steps: TCRs in the repertoires were matched against a reference library of SARS-CoV-2-specific TCRs that had been generated with the MIRA antigen-specificity platform. Breadth was defined as the fraction of unique TCRs that were SARS-CoV-2-associated, and depth was defined as the fraction of total T cells that were SARS-CoV-2-associated. Using the MIRA data, each spike-specific TCR was mapped to the spike region that the TCR reacts to and placed in a CD4 or CD8 class. Log10-transformed breadth and depth values were compared by one-way ANOVA with Sidak's multiple comparisons tests. TCRdb took this table from immuneACCESS and kept in-frame rearrangements with V and J called. Such tables lack part of the clones; where checked against another copy, unresolved V genes explain under half of the gap, and the rest is unexplained. V and J calls and clone size follow that table, whereas D and trimming were derived from the DNA. The sample contains 210,000 or so clones, roughly 91% of them found a single time. The top ten clonotypes cover roughly 1% of the sample.

The germline V gene supplies CDR1 SGHRS and CDR2 YFSETQ. The trim is 4 bases for V and 2 bases for J, with a gap of 12 bases between the germline ends. The CDR3 holds 14 amino acids from the cysteine to the phenylalanine. The entry retains the CDR3 DNA only, 42 bases that are in frame from base 1. This specimen's time point label, interpreted: baseline before first vaccination. The treatment or condition label here, explained by the study, means: meningococcal conjugate vaccine given as trial control. Vaccinee samples were obtained from the UK trials COV001 and COV002, which included a single-blind randomized controlled phase 2/3 trial of AZD1222 (ChAdOx1 nCoV-19) in healthy adults. Trial participant PBMC samples were collected at day 0 and day 28 after the second dose for TCRbeta chain sequencing.

The receptor's source is an adult in good health. The sequence is built from TRBV5-1 and TRBJ1-1; perhaps TRBD1 is the D gene, with 6 bases matching. The material sequenced was peripheral blood, taken on day 0 of MenACWY control vaccination. The nucleotide sequence reads as follows: TGCGCCAGCAGCCCCCGGACAGAAAACACTGAAGCTTTCTTT. Protein translation: CASSPRTENTEAFF.